This T cell receptor (beta chain) was sequenced for a study of Ad26.COV2.S vaccination and SARS-CoV-2 variants. Whole-study context: Into the muscle, Ad26.COV2.S was dosed once or twice, 56 days apart.

As for this clone: What it binds is unknown. This may stem from a read error, because a much larger clone lies one nucleotide away.

The study's findings and limits: Reported findings describe substantial breadth in spike-specific CD8+ and CD4+ T cell responses following vaccination.

The CDR3 consists of 14 residues. Germline V gene data show CDR1 as SGHVS and CDR2 as FNYEAQ. The V and J ends lost 1 base and 0 bases respectively, with 6 bases between them. TCRdb keeps only in-frame clones here, not all; method: immunoSEQ multiplex PCR. The data show 300,000 to 400,000 clones, roughly 84% seen once. Noted treatment: roughly 18 received Ad26.COV2.S at low or high dose, single or two shots; a few received placebo; per-sample allocation not given. Sampling took place 63 days after the first vaccine or placebo injection. Aged 18-55 years, donor was enrolled in Boston in the early 2020s.

This chain connects TRBV7-6 to TRBJ1-1, with D possibly matching TRBD1 (5 bases). This receptor was identified in a person between 18 and 65 years old who received the Ad26.COV2.S COVID-19 vaccine or a placebo. The sequencing used peripheral blood, collected in a trial of Ad26.COV2.S vaccine versus placebo. CDR3 amino acids: CASSLGGVNTEAFF. CDR3 nucleotide sequence: TGTGCCAGCAGCTTAGGAGGGGTGAACACTGAAGCTTTCTTT.